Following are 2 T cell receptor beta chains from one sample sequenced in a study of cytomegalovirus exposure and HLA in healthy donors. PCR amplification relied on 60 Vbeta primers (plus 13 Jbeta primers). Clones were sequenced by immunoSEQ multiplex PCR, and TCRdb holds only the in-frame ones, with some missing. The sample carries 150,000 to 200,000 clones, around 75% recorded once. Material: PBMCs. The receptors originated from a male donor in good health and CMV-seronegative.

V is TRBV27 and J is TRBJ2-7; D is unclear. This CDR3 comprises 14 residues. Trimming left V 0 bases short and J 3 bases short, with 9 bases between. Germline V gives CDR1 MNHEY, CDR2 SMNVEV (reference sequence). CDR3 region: CASSLSSVIYEQYF. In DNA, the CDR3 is TGTGCCAGCAGTTTATCGTCAGTGATCTACGAGCAGTACTTC.

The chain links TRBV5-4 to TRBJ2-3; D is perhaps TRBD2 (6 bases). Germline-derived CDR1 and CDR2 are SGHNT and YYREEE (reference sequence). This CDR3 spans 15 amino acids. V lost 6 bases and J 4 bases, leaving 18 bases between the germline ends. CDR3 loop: CASTLEAAGPDTQYF. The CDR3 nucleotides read TGTGCCAGCACCCTTGAGGCGGCGGGGCCAGATACGCAGTATTTT.